Listed below are T cell receptor beta chains from one sample, sequenced in a study of beta chain features in type 1 diabetes. Method: immunoSEQ multiplex PCR; TCRdb's copy keeps in-frame clones and lacks some. This sample has around 300,000 clones, with 11% to 15% found just once. Sequenced sample: central memory CD4+ T cells from blood. Receptors were obtained from a man aged 25-45 years in good health. Each CDR3 is given with its conserved first and last residue. A D gene is named only where the DNA matches it firmly. The size of a clone is reported for some rows only, either as once, few or many, or as a class for expanded clones.

cdr3_aa: CASSLRAGGTSNQPQHF; cdr3_nt: TGTGCCAGCAGCCTTAGGGCGGGGGGTACAAGCAATCAGCCCCAGCATTTT; j_call: TRBJ1-5; v_call: TRBV7-8; d_call: NA; clone_size: NA
cdr3_aa: CASSPPQSGTGGSPLHF; cdr3_nt: TGTGCCAGCTCACCACCTCAATCTGGGACAGGGGGTTCACCCCTCCACTTT; j_call: TRBJ1-6; v_call: TRBV18; d_call: TRBD1; clone_size: NA
cdr3_aa: CASSPPTSGSFSNTGELFF; cdr3_nt: TGTGCCAGCAGCCCACCCACTAGCGGGAGTTTTTCGAACACCGGGGAGCTGTTTTTT; j_call: TRBJ2-2; v_call: TRBV7-9; d_call: TRBD2; clone_size: few
cdr3_aa: CASSLALGGTEAFF; cdr3_nt: TGTGCCAGCAGTTTGGCCTTAGGGGGAACTGAAGCTTTCTTT; j_call: TRBJ1-1; v_call: TRBV6-5; d_call: NA; clone_size: few
cdr3_aa: CASSSTSLEETQYF; cdr3_nt: TGTGCCAGCAGCTCGACTAGTTTGGAAGAGACCCAGTACTTC; j_call: TRBJ2-5; v_call: TRBV11-2; d_call: NA; clone_size: NA
cdr3_aa: CATHEPGTTDTQYF; cdr3_nt: TGCGCCACCCACGAGCCAGGGACCACAGATACGCAGTATTTT; j_call: TRBJ2-3; v_call: TRBV5-1; d_call: NA; clone_size: NA
cdr3_aa: CASSPDGTNTEAFF; cdr3_nt: TGTGCCAGCAGCCCGGACGGAACGAACACTGAAGCTTTCTTT; j_call: TRBJ1-1; v_call: TRBV9; d_call: NA; clone_size: NA
cdr3_aa: CASSLELGAGANVLTF; cdr3_nt: TGTGCCAGCAGTTTAGAGTTGGGGGCCGGGGCCAACGTCCTGACTTTC; j_call: TRBJ2-6; v_call: TRBV28; d_call: NA; clone_size: NA
cdr3_aa: CASSKQGIGPNTEAFF; cdr3_nt: TGTGCCAGTAGTAAACAGGGAATTGGCCCGAACACTGAAGCTTTCTTT; j_call: TRBJ1-1; v_call: TRBV19; d_call: NA; clone_size: few
cdr3_aa: CASSIDRGFRFF; cdr3_nt: TGTGCCAGTAGTATAGATCGGGGGTTCCGGTTCTTC; j_call: TRBJ2-1; v_call: TRBV19; d_call: NA; clone_size: NA